The clone carrying this TCR beta chain was seen a few times. Its antigen is unknown. The data stem from a study of T cell responses to AZD1222 COVID-19 vaccine. Clones were sequenced by immunoSEQ multiplex PCR, and TCRdb holds only the in-frame ones, with some missing. The sample shows over 100,000 clones, 65% to 90% of them seen only once. CDR3 length: 15 residues. V was cut by 4 bases and J by 0 bases, with 11 bases left in between. Germline V lookup: CDR1 SGHRS, CDR2 YFSETQ. Study-wide results and caveats: There were mostly white British donors and more females than males, and clonal diversity was possibly underestimated. Repertoire collection took place solely once the T cell response had peaked. Elevations in Spike-specific TCR breadth and depth followed administration of two AZD1222 doses.

The starting material was peripheral blood, obtained 28 days after the second dose of the MenACWY control vaccine. The rearrangement joins TRBV5-1 to TRBJ2-1; a weak D match, TRBD1 (6 bases). The receptor was derived from an adult who received the MenACWY meningococcal vaccine as a control. CDR3 in amino acids: CASSLQGSSYNEQFF. In DNA form, the CDR3 reads TGCGCCAGCAGCCTTCAGGGGTCCTCCTACAATGAGCAGTTCTTC.